Each of the 8 T cell receptor beta chains below was sequenced from the same sample in a study of read filtering for tumor transcriptome and immune sequencing. From approximately 430 ng of RNA, a library with molecular barcoded alpha/delta and beta/gamma adaptors was made. From the reads, TCRdb called clonotypes with MiXCR, one entry per CDR3 protein. The sample lists 35,000 to 50,000 distinct CDR3 sequences, more than 13% occurring once. The sequenced sample was a population of CD138-negative cells sorted from bone marrow. Source of these receptors: a donor at least 40 years old with multiple myeloma.

This clonotype was seen many times. The chain joins TRBV5-5 to TRBJ1-5; 9 bases agree with TRBD1. The CDR3 is 15 amino acids. V gave up 3 bases and J gave up 2 bases; unmatched junction bases: 3. CDR1 and CDR2 from the germline V gene are SGHKS and YYEKEE (reference sequence). Here the CDR3 DNA reads TGTGCCAGCAGCTGGAGGGACAGGGGCAATCAGCCCCAGCATTTT. Translation: CASSWRDRGNQPQHF.

On this clonotype itself: Possible read error: a much larger clone is one base away. V gene TRBV2 combines with J gene TRBJ1-6; TRBD1 is a possible D gene (5 bases). The germline gives CDR1 SNHLY, CDR2 FYNNEI. This CDR3 has 18 amino acids. The CDR3 DNA is TGTGCCAGCAGTGAAGTCTGGTTGGGGGGAACCGATGGTTCATCCCTCCACTTT. Amino acid sequence: CASSEVWLGGTDGSSLHF.

This clonotype appeared many times. This chain joins TRBV7-9 and TRBJ2-1; TRBD1 matches at 8 bases. Germline V gene lookup returns CDR1 SEHNR and CDR2 FQNEAQ (reference sequence). The V segment lost 2 bases and the J segment 6 bases; nucleotides outside the gene matches: 6. The CDR3 extends over 15 amino acids. CDR3 amino acids: CASSLIGQGGNEQFF. The CDR3 DNA reads TGTGCCAGCAGCTTAATCGGACAGGGAGGCAATGAGCAGTTCTTC.

In this sample, this clonotype turned up many times. This chain uses TRBV27 with TRBJ2-7, with 8 bases identical to TRBD2. V shed 7 bases and J 5 bases; nucleotides not matched to a gene: 7. Looked up from germline, CDR1 is MNHEY and CDR2 is SMNVEV (reference sequence). CDR3 size: 13 residues. The CDR3 here is CASKSSGRDEQYF. CDR3 in DNA: TGTGCCAGCAAATCCTCCGGGAGGGACGAGCAGTACTTC.

This clonotype was picked up many times. In DNA, the CDR3 is TGTGCCACCAGTGACCCAGCGGGAGTAGCCTACAATGAGCAGTTCTTC. Translation: CATSDPAGVAYNEQFF. The V call is TRBV24-1, the J call TRBJ2-1, with 8 bases identical to TRBD2. The length of the CDR3 is 16 residues. Germline CDR1 is KGHDR and CDR2 is SFDVKD. V shed 4 bases and J 2 bases; nucleotides not matched to a gene: 6.

The V and J genes are TRBV28 and TRBJ2-6; D is tentatively TRBD1 or TRBD2 (5 bases each). CDR1 and CDR2 (germline): MDHEN, SYDVKM. The CDR3 sequence is 17 residues long. Trimming left V 5 bases short and J 0 bases short, with 14 bases between. The CDR3 protein is CASSPGRFSSGANVLTF. In nucleotides, the CDR3 is TGTGCCAGCAGTCCGGGGCGTTTTTCCTCTGGGGCCAACGTCCTGACTTTC.

This clonotype was counted many times. One end of the junction is discordant with germline, which a read error may explain. The chain is built from TRBV29-1 and TRBJ2-5, with D maybe TRBD1 (6 bases). Germline V gene lookup returns CDR1 SQVTM and CDR2 ANQGSEA. The CDR3 runs 11 residues. The CDR3 protein is CSVKDRQTQYF. CDR3 DNA: TGCAGCGTTAAAGACAGGCAGACCCAGTACTTC. Looking up the rest from reference TRBV29-1 and TRBJ2-5 gives the full variable domain: SAVISQKPSRDICQRGTSLTIQCQVDSQVTMMFWYRQQPGQSLTLIATANQGSEATYESGFVIDKFPISRPNLTFSTLTVSNMSPEDSSIYLCSVKDRQTQYFGPGTRLLVL.

Points on this clonotype: With only one base between it and a far larger clone, this is likely a read error. V and J are TRBV10-1 and TRBJ2-1, with D possibly matching TRBD2 (6 bases). The CDR3 totals 13 residues. CDR1 WNHNN and CDR2 SYGVQD come from the germline V gene (reference sequence). The CDR3 DNA reads TGCGCCAGCAGGAAAGGACTATTCAATGAGCTGTTCTTC. It specifies CASRKGLFNELFF.